The source of this TCR beta chain is a study of T cell responses to AZD1222 COVID-19 vaccine. Study outcomes and limitations: Regions 160-218 and 743-854 dominated among vaccine-associated CD4 TCRs spanning spike. Researchers took repertoire samples only after the peak T cell response had come.

This CDR3 comprises 15 residues. The V segment lost 5 bases and the J segment 2 bases; nucleotides outside the gene matches: 4. The germline V gene has CDR1 SGHTA and CDR2 FQGTGA. Sequencing used immunoSEQ multiplex PCR; TCRdb keeps in-frame clones, though not all of them. The data contain 34,000 or so clones, approximately 88% of them singletons. As for this clone: Its matching antigen is unknown.

Specimen: peripheral blood, collected on day 0 of AZD1222 vaccination. The gene calls are TRBV7-3 and TRBJ2-1, with 9 bases matching TRBD2. This TCR was recovered from an adult in good health. Written as DNA, the CDR3 is TGTGCCAGCAGCCAAGCGGGGGGACCCTACAATGAGCAGTTCTTC. Its translation: CASSQAGGPYNEQFF.